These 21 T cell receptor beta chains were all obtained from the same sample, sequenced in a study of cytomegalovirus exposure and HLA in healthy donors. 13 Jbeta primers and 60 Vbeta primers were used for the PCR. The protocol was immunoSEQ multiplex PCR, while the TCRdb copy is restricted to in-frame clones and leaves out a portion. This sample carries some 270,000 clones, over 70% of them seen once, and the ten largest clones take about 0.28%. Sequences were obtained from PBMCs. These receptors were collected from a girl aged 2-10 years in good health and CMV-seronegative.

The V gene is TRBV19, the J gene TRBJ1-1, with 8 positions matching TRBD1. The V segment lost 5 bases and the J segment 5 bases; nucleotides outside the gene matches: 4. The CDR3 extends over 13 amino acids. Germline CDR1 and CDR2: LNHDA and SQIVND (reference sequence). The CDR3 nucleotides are TGTGCCAGTAGTCGCGGACAGGGTACTGAAGCTTTCTTT. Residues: CASSRGQGTEAFF.

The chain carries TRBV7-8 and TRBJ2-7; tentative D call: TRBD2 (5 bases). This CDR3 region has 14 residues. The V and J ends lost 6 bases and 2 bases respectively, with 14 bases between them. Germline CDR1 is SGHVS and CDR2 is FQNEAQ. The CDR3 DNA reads TGTGCCAGCAGTGAGGGCCCGCGGACCTACGAGCAGTACTTC. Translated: CASSEGPRTYEQYF. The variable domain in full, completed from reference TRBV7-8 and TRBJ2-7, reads GAGVSQSPRYKVAKRGQDVALRCDPISGHVSLFWYQQALGQGPEFLTYFQNEAQLDKSGLPSDRFFAERPEGSVSTLKIQRTQQEDSAVYLCASSEGPRTYEQYFGPGTRLTVT.

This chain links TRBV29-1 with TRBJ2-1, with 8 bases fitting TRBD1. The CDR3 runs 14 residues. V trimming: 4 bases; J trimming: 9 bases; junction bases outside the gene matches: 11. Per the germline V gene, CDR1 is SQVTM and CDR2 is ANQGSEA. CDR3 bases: TGCAGCGTTGCAGGGGGCGCCGGTCACGGTGAGCAGTTCTTC. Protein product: CSVAGGAGHGEQFF.

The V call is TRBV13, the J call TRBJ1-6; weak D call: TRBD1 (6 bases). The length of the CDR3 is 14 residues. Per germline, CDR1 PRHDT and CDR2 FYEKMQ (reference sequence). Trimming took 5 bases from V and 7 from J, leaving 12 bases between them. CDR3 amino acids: CASSLRTENSPLHF. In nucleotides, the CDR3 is TGTGCCAGCAGCCTACGGACAGAGAATTCACCCCTCCACTTT.

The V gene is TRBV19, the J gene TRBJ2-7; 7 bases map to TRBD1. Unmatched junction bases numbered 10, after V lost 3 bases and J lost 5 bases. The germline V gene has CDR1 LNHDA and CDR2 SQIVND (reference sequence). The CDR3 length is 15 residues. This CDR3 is CASSMVRQGGHEQYF. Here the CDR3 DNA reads TGTGCCAGTAGTATGGTGCGACAGGGCGGCCACGAGCAGTACTTC.

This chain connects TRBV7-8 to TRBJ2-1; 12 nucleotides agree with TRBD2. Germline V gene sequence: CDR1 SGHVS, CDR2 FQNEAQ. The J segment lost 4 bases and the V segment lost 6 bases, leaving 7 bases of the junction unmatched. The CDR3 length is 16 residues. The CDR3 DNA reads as TGTGCCAGCAGGGAACTAGCGGGAGGTGGATACAATGAGCAGTTCTTC. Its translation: CASRELAGGGYNEQFF.

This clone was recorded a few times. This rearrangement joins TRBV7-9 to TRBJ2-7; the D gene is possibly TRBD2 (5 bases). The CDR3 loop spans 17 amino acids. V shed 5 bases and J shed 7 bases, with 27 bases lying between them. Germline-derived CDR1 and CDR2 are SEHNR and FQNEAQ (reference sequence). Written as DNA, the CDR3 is TGTGCCAGCAGCCCCCCGTGGAAAACGGGGATCCTACGAGAGCAGTACTTC. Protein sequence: CASSPPWKTGILREQYF.

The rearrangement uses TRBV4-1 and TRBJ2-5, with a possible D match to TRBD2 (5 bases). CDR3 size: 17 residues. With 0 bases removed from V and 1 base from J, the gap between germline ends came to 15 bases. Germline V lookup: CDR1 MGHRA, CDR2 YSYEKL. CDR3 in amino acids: CASSQDQYSAGQETQYF. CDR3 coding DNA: TGCGCCAGCAGCCAAGACCAGTACTCCGCGGGCCAAGAGACCCAGTACTTC.

CDR3 sequence (DNA): TGTGCTAGTGGCTCCCCTAGCGGGAGGTCCCATGAGCAGTTCTTC. The encoded protein is CASGSPSGRSHEQFF. The rearrangement links TRBV12-5 to TRBJ2-1; the match to TRBD2 covers 11 bases. The trim removed 6 bases at V and 8 bases at J, leaving 9 bases unmatched. Germline-derived CDR1 and CDR2 are LGHNT and FRNRAP. The CDR3 is made up of 15 amino acids.

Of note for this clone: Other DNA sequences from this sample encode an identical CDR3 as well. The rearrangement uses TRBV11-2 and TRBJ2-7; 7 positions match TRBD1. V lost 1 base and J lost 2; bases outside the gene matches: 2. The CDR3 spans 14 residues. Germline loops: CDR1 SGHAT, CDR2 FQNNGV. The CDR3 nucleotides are TGTGCCAGCAGCTTAGGGACAGGTACCTACGAGCAGTACTTC. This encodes CASSLGTGTYEQYF.

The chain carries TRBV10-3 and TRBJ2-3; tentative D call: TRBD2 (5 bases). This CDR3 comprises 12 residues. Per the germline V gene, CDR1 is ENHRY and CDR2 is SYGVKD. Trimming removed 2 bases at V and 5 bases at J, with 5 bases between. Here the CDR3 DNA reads TGTGCCATCAGTGAGGAGGGAGATACGCAGTATTTT. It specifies CAISEEGDTQYF.

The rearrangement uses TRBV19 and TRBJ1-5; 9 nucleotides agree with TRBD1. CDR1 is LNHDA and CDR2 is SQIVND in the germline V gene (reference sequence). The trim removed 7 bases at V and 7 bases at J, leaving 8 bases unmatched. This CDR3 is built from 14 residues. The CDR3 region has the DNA TGTGCCAGTACCCTAACAGGGGGCGGACAGCCCCAGCATTTT. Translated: CASTLTGGGQPQHF.

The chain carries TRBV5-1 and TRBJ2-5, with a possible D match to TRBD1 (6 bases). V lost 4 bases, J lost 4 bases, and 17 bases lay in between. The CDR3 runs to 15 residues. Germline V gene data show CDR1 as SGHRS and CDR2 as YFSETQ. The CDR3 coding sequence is TGCGCCAGCAGCATTCCCGGGACACGGCTAGAGACCCAGTACTTC. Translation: CASSIPGTRLETQYF.

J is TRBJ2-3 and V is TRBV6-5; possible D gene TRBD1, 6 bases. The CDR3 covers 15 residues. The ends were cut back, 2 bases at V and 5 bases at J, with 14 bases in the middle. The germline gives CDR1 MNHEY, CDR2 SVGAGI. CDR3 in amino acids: CASSYGTPPGDTQYF. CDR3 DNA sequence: TGTGCCAGCAGTTACGGGACACCCCCGGGAGATACGCAGTATTTT.

The CDR3 DNA reads TGTGCCAGCAGCAATCAGGTTGACACTGAAGCTTTCTTT. Its protein product is CASSNQVDTEAFF. The chain has TRBV7-3 and TRBJ1-1, with D unclear. Germline loops: CDR1 SGHTA, CDR2 FQGTGA. This CDR3 contains 13 residues. The V and J ends lost 5 bases and 3 bases respectively, with 10 bases between them.

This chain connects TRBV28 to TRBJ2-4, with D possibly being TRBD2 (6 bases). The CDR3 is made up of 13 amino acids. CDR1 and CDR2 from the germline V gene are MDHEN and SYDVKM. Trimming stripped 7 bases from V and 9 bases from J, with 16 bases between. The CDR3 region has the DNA TGTGCCAGCACCTTGGGCATCGGGGGCATTCAGTACTTC. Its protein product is CASTLGIGGIQYF.

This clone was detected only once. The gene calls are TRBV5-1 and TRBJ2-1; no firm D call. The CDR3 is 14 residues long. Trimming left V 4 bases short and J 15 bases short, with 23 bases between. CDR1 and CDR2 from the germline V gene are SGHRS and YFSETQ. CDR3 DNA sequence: TGCGCCAGCAGCCTCTACGACACCCCCCCTGCGCCGTTCTTC. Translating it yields CASSLYDTPPAPFF.

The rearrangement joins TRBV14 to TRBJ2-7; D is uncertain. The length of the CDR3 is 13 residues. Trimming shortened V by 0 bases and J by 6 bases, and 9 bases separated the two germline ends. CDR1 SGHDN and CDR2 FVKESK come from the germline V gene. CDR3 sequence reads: CASSQDIHTEQYF. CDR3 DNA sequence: TGTGCCAGCAGCCAAGATATTCACACCGAGCAGTACTTC.

The DNA of the CDR3 is TGTGCCAGCAGCTTGGGTGTGGTAGCGGGACTCTACGAGCAGTACTTC. Protein: CASSLGVVAGLYEQYF. The rearrangement links TRBV5-6 to TRBJ2-7; the match to TRBD2 covers 8 bases. J gave up 3 bases and V 0 bases, and 8 bases lay outside the gene matches. The CDR3 sequence is 16 residues long. CDR1 is SGHDT, CDR2 YYEEEE, per germline. Supplemented by reference TRBV5-6 and TRBJ2-7, the full variable domain reads DAGVTQSPTHLIKTRGQQVTLRCSPKSGHDTVSWYQQALGQGPQFIFQYYEEEERQRGNFPDRFSGHQFPNYSSELNVNALLLGDSALYLCASSLGVVAGLYEQYFGPGTRLTVT.

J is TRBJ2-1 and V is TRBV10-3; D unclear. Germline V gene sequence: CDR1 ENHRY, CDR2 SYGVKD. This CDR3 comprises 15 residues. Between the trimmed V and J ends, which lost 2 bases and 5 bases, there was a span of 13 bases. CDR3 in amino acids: CAISEIVRIDNEQFF. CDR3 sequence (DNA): TGTGCCATCAGTGAGATCGTCAGGATAGACAATGAGCAGTTCTTC.

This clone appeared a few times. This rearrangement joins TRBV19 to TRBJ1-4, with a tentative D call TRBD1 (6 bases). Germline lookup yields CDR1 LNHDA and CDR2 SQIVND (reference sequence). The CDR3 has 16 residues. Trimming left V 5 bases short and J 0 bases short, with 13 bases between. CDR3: CASSPTDSATNEKLFF. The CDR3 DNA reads TGTGCCAGTAGTCCTACGGACAGCGCAACTAATGAAAAACTGTTTTTT.